These T cell receptor beta chains were read from a single sample in a study of technical replicates of blood from a few donors. The repertoire was sequenced with immunoSEQ multiplex PCR; TCRdb's copy has only in-frame clones and lacks some. In the table there are some 14,000 clones, approximately 83% of which are singletons. The sample taken for sequencing was PBMCs. The origin of the receptors is a human donor in good health. The CDR3 runs from the conserved cysteine through the conserved F or W. The listing skips clone size in some rows; elsewhere it reads once, few, many or a size class.

>NA|TRBJ1-5|TRBV30
CAWSVQGGNQPQHF
>NA|TRBJ1-1|TRBV5-1
CASSPLQGGDTEAFF
>NA|TRBJ2-7|TRBV21-1
CASSNRDRSYEQYF
>NA|TRBJ2-7|TRBV30
CAVSQSPYEQYF
>NA|TRBJ2-3|TRBV6-5
CASKYQGMTTDTQYF
>NA|TRBJ1-1|TRBV30
CASPGVYTEAFF
>NA|TRBJ2-7|TRBV6-5
CASSYSGGTSNEQYF
>NA|TRBJ1-1|TRBV6-6
CASRAKRNTEAFF
>NA|TRBJ2-3|TRBV9
CASSSGLAGPTDTQYF
>NA|TRBJ1-2|TRBV28
CASSLFVQGAGGYTF
>few|TRBJ1-5|TRBV2
CASNEGADQPQHF
>once|TRBJ2-2|TRBV7-9
CASSPTGLAEVTGELFF
>NA|TRBJ2-1|TRBV5-4
CASSPSSYNEQFF
>NA|TRBJ2-7|TRBV9
CASSVGGTIPYEQYF
>few|TRBJ1-1|TRBV5-1
CAKEGLMNTEAFF
>once|TRBJ2-3|TRBV5-1
CASSSDRVLDTQYF
>once|TRBJ2-7|TRBV29-1
CSVVETGGDYEQYF
>NA|TRBJ2-5|TRBV2
CASSERGRLTETQYF
>NA|TRBJ2-1|TRBV5-1
CASSPGGFRTTSHANEQFF
>NA|TRBJ1-3|TRBV5-1
CASSRDRGSGNTIYF
>NA|TRBJ2-5|TRBV30
CAWSGLAGDVTQYF
>NA|TRBJ2-1|TRBV5-1
CASSLGLAGGPSNEQFF
>NA|TRBJ2-3|TRBV7-9
CACGVGTDTQYF
>NA|TRBJ1-2|TRBV27
CASSSRQGGDGYTF
>NA|TRBJ1-5|TRBV5-6
CASSLGGGVEIQPQHF
>NA|TRBJ2-7|TRBV11-1
CASSPGAGSGEYF